The clone carrying this TCR beta chain has a count of ten or more. CDR3 length: 17 residues. Germline CDR1 is SGHTA and CDR2 is FQGTGA. Trimming removed 5 bases from V and 4 bases from J; junction bases left unmatched: 13. TCRdb re-analysed the RT-PCR reads in MiXCR, keeping a single row per CDR3 protein. The sample holds about 700,000 distinct CDR3 sequences, approximately 15% seen once. This sequence originates from a female donor in good health, serving as a healthy control. Sample: memory CD4+ T cells from blood. This chain uses TRBV7-3 with TRBJ1-3, with 8 positions matching TRBD1. Here the CDR3 reads CASSVHGTGRSGNTIYF. DNA for the CDR3: TGTGCCAGCAGCGTTCACGGGACAGGTCGAAGCGGAAACACCATATATTTT.